Below are 12 T cell receptor beta chains sequenced from a single sample in a study of T cells in Graves' hyperthyroidism and ophthalmopathy. RNA transcripts yielded amplified TCR beta CDR3 regions. A first-round RT-PCR of the TCR CDR3 used the HTBI primer set. TCRdb passed the multiplex PCR reads through MiXCR, listing each CDR3 protein once. The sample lists 480,000 or so distinct CDR3 sequences; 46% were seen once. Sequencing was carried out using peripheral blood or thyroid tissue (not recorded which). These receptors all come from an adult woman with Graves' disease, either hyperthyroidism or ophthalmopathy (not recorded which).

The chain recombines TRBV20-1 with TRBJ1-2; 9 positions agree with TRBD1. Unmatched junction bases numbered 11, after V lost 1 base and J lost 8 bases. Germline-derived CDR1 and CDR2 are DFQATT and SNEGSKA (reference sequence). CDR3 length: 15 residues. The CDR3 spells CSARADRGALKGYTF. The CDR3 DNA follows: TGCAGTGCTAGAGCGGACAGGGGCGCTCTGAAGGGCTACACCTTC.

This clonotype was counted a single time. The J gene is TRBJ2-6, the V gene TRBV7-9, with 11 bases that match TRBD1. The ends lost 4 bases at V and 0 bases at J; junction bases unmatched: 8. Germline loops: CDR1 SEHNR, CDR2 FQNEAQ (reference sequence). This CDR3 spans 19 amino acids. CDR3 sequence (DNA): TGTGCCAGCAGCTCCCCTCCCGGGACAGGGGGCTCTGGGGCCAACGTCCTGACTTTC. Encoded protein: CASSSPPGTGGSGANVLTF.

This clonotype has just a few counts. CDR3 coding DNA: TGTGCCAGCAGCGCACAAATGTCCGCGATTATCTATGGCTACACCTTC. It is translated as CASSAQMSAIIYGYTF. The V and J genes are TRBV9 and TRBJ1-2, with D uncertain. V was shortened by 3 bases and J by 4 bases, with 19 bases between the two germline ends. The CDR3 runs to 16 residues. CDR1 and CDR2 (germline): SGDLS, YYNGEE.

This clonotype is a singleton in its sample. J is TRBJ2-7 and V is TRBV7-2; 10 nucleotides match TRBD1. J gave up 3 bases and V 5 bases, and 7 bases lay outside the gene matches. Germline V gene data show CDR1 as SGHTA and CDR2 as FQGNSA. CDR3 length equals 15 residues. CDR3 in DNA: TGTGCCAGCAGCCTCCAGGGACAGGGGATCTACGAGCAGTACTTC. This gives the protein CASSLQGQGIYEQYF.

The CDR3 region is CVSCEELVGGYTF. Written as DNA, the CDR3 is TGTGTTTCATGCGAAGAACTAGTAGGAGGCTACACCTTC. The rearrangement joins TRBV6-6 to TRBJ1-2, with no clear D. The germline CDR1 and CDR2 sequences are MNHNY and SVGAGI (reference sequence). CDR3 length: 13 residues.

This clonotype was counted at least ten times. This chain uses TRBV20-1 with TRBJ1-1; 8 nucleotides line up with TRBD1. Germline V gene lookup returns CDR1 DFQATT and CDR2 SNEGSKA (reference sequence). The CDR3 has 12 residues. V shed 4 bases and J 4 bases; nucleotides not matched to a gene: 2. In DNA, the CDR3 is TGCAGTGCTAAAACAGGGGGCACTGAAGCTTTCTTT. Amino acids: CSAKTGGTEAFF.

This rearrangement joins TRBV7-8 to TRBJ2-5, with 7 bases aligning to TRBD2. The CDR3 length is 16 residues. The trim removed 5 bases at V and 1 base at J, leaving 10 bases unmatched. Germline V lookup: CDR1 SGHVS, CDR2 FQNEAQ. This chain's CDR3 is CASSVPRGLLQETQYF. In DNA form, the CDR3 reads TGTGCCAGCAGCGTCCCCCGGGGACTACTCCAAGAGACCCAGTACTTC.

This clonotype was found many times. The rearrangement links TRBV29-1 to TRBJ1-4; unclear D gene. Germline V gives CDR1 SQVTM, CDR2 ANQGSEA. The CDR3 is made up of 12 amino acids. Trimming pared 3 bases from V and 6 bases from J, leaving 8 bases between. In DNA, the CDR3 is TGCAGCGTTGAGATGACTCATGAAAAACTGTTTTTT. As protein: CSVEMTHEKLFF.

The rearrangement uses TRBV10-2 and TRBJ1-6; D ambiguous. Germline V gene data show CDR1 as WSHSY and CDR2 as SAAADI. The CDR3 has 14 residues. Trimming left V 0 bases short and J 7 bases short, with 7 bases between. The CDR3 DNA follows: TGCGCCAGCAGTGAGTCTGGGGAAAATTCACCCCTCCACTTT. As protein: CASSESGENSPLHF.

The chain links TRBV20-1 to TRBJ2-2; TRBD2 matches 13 bases. Germline CDR1 DFQATT, CDR2 SNEGSKA (reference sequence). The CDR3 length is 14 residues. Trimming cost V 4 bases and J 8 bases; bases outside gene matches: 4. The DNA of the CDR3 is TGCAGTGCTATAGGACTAGCGGGAGCGGGGGAGCTGTTTTTT. Amino acid sequence: CSAIGLAGAGELFF.

The gene calls are TRBV12-3 or TRBV12-4 and TRBJ1-1; TRBD1 aligns across 9 bases. There are 16 residues in the CDR3. J gave up 1 base and V 4 bases, and 7 bases lay outside the gene matches. CDR3 nucleotide sequence: TGTGCCAGCAGTTACCGGGACAGGGATAGGAACACTGAAGCTTTCTTT. Translation gives CASSYRDRDRNTEAFF.

There are many counts of this clonotype. The chain joins TRBV4-1 to TRBJ1-5, with D unclear. This CDR3 has 13 residues. Between the trimmed V and J ends, which lost 0 bases and 11 bases, there was a span of 11 bases. CDR1 is MGHRA, CDR2 YSYEKL, per germline. CDR3 region: CASSQDPREAQHF. In DNA form, the CDR3 reads TGCGCCAGCAGCCAAGATCCGAGGGAGGCCCAGCATTTT.